This TCR beta chain was recorded in a study of T-cell reconstitution after alpha-beta-depleted transplantation in children. The TCRbeta library was prepared with unique molecular identifiers. TCRdb called the PCR reads again in MiXCR, with one record for every CDR3 protein. The table records hundreds of thousands of distinct CDR3 sequences, 15% to 20% of them present only once. The source of this sequence is a human donor who donated a stem cell graft to a child with acute lymphoblastic leukemia. Sample: PBMCs from the stem cell graft donor, taken from the stem cell graft.

As DNA, the CDR3 is TGTGCCAGCAGGGGCACTAGCGGGAGGTCCGATGAGCAGTTCTTC. This gives the protein CASRGTSGRSDEQFF. J is TRBJ2-1 and V is TRBV7-9; 12 bases line up with TRBD2. V trimming: 6 bases; J trimming: 8 bases; junction bases outside the gene matches: 8. Germline V gene data show CDR1 as SEHNR and CDR2 as FQNEAQ (reference sequence). The CDR3 is made up of 15 amino acids.